Ten or more counts support the clone carrying this T cell receptor beta chain. This entry is derived from a study of neurological immune-mediated disorders. Described time point: longitudinal time-point 3. TCRdb reprocessed the 5' RACE reads with MiXCR, giving one entry per CDR3 protein. Counted here are more than 95,000 distinct CDR3 sequences, more than 10% occurring once; the ten biggest clones make up approximately 3.1%. CDR3 length equals 12 residues. Trimming shortened V by 9 bases and J by 9 bases, and 15 bases separated the two germline ends. Germline V CDR1 and CDR2: SEHNR, FQNEAQ (reference sequence).

J is TRBJ2-1 and V is TRBV7-9; D is perhaps TRBD1 or TRBD2 (7 bases each). The sequenced material came from PBMCs. The clonotype was recovered from a female donor with HTLV-1-associated myelopathy (HAM/TSP). The CDR3, as DNA: TGTGCCAGTACAGGGGAGGGAGGTGAGCAGTTCTTC. This codes for CASTGEGGEQFF.